This T cell receptor beta chain was recorded in a study of T cell changes during pregnancy in multiple sclerosis. The table came from immunoSEQ multiplex PCR; TCRdb's copy has only in-frame clones and leaves some out. The sample holds 50,000 or so clones, approximately 91% seen once. The V gene end was trimmed by 7 bases and the J gene end by 3 bases; junction bases not matched to a gene: 9. The CDR3 sequence is 15 residues long. Per germline, CDR1 SNHLY and CDR2 FYNNEI. The rearrangement joins TRBV2 to TRBJ1-3; 7 nucleotides align to TRBD1. The sample consisted of CD4+ T cells from peripheral blood mononuclear cells, taken in the second trimester of pregnancy. The source of this sequence is a female donor with multiple sclerosis, enrolled in a pregnancy study. The CDR3, as DNA: TGTGCCAGCACCCGGGGACAGATACTTGGAAACACCATATATTTT. It specifies CASTRGQILGNTIYF. The full variable domain, rest sourced from reference TRBV2 and TRBJ1-3, is EPEVTQTPSHQVTQMGQEVILRCVPISNHLYFYWYRQILGQKVEFLVSFYNNEISEKSEIFDDQFSVERPDGSNFTLKIRSTKLEDSAMYFCASTRGQILGNTIYFGEGSWLTVV.